These 9 T cell receptor beta chains originate from one sample sequenced in a study of T cells in Graves' hyperthyroidism and ophthalmopathy. TCR beta CDR3 regions were amplified from RNA transcripts. The study used the HTBI primer set for a first-round RT-PCR of the TCR CDR3. From the multiplex PCR reads, TCRdb called clonotypes with MiXCR, one entry per CDR3 protein. The sample lists 500,000 to 600,000 distinct CDR3 sequences, around 20% occurring once. The sample comprised blood. The receptor source for this set is a middle-aged man with Graves' ophthalmopathy.

This clonotype has only a few counts. The V call is TRBV2, the J call TRBJ2-7; 8 bases map to TRBD2. The CDR3 length is 14 residues. V gave up 8 bases and J gave up 3 bases; unmatched junction bases: 9. CDR1 is SNHLY and CDR2 is FYNNEI in the germline V gene. The CDR3 DNA reads TGTGCCAGCTGGGGACTAGGGGTGAGCTACGAGCAGTACTTC. Its protein product is CASWGLGVSYEQYF.

This clonotype was counted between two and nine times. V and J are TRBV13 and TRBJ2-1; TRBD2 agrees at 9 bases. Losses at the gene ends were 3 bases for V and 9 bases for J; bases not matched to a gene: 9. The CDR3 is 15 amino acids. The germline CDR1 and CDR2 sequences are PRHDT and FYEKMQ (reference sequence). Here the CDR3 DNA reads TGTGCCAGCAGCTTGTCCCCGGGACTAGCACGTGAGCAGTTCTTC. It codes for CASSLSPGLAREQFF. The entire variable domain, with the rest obtained from reference TRBV13 and TRBJ2-1, is as follows: AAGVIQSPRHLIKEKRETATLKCYPIPRHDTVYWYQQGPGQDPQFLISFYEKMQSDKGSIPDRFSAQQFSDYHSELNMSSLELGDSALYFCASSLSPGLAREQFFGPGTRLTVL.

This clonotype was seen more than once but under ten times. This chain uses TRBV13 with TRBJ2-2; 8 bases map to TRBD2. In germline, CDR1 is PRHDT, CDR2 FYEKMQ (reference sequence). The V and J ends lost 8 bases and 5 bases, in that order; junction bases with no gene match: 13. The CDR3 extends over 16 amino acids. The CDR3 is CASGPGSGRGTGELFF. The CDR3 DNA reads as TGTGCCAGCGGGCCGGGAAGCGGGAGAGGGACCGGGGAGCTGTTTTTT.

The V gene is TRBV6-2 or TRBV6-3, the J gene TRBJ2-7; TRBD1 might be the D (5 bases). V lost 1 base and J 3 bases, leaving 10 bases between the germline ends. The germline V gene encodes CDR1 MNHEY and CDR2 SVGEGT. CDR3 length: 14 residues. The CDR3 coding sequence is TGTGCCAGCAGTTACTATGGGGCAGACTACGAGCAGTACTTC. Translated: CASSYYGADYEQYF.

In its sample, this clonotype was seen many times. V and J are TRBV27 and TRBJ2-7, with 9 nucleotides matching TRBD2. Germline CDR1 is MNHEY and CDR2 is SMNVEV (reference sequence). The V gene end was trimmed by 5 bases and the J gene end by 4 bases; junction bases not matched to a gene: 6. This CDR3 has 14 residues. CDR3 residues: CASSPDAGGYEQYF. The CDR3 DNA reads as TGTGCCAGCAGTCCCGATGCGGGAGGGTACGAGCAGTACTTC.

At least ten counts were recorded for this clonotype. The chain couples TRBV28 to TRBJ1-2, with D unresolved. The V and J ends lost 3 bases and 8 bases respectively, with 7 bases between them. The germline gives CDR1 MDHEN, CDR2 SYDVKM. The CDR3 has 11 amino acids. The CDR3 protein is CASSFRTGYTF. The CDR3 bases are TGTGCCAGCAGTTTTCGTACAGGCTACACCTTC.

This clonotype appeared many times. For the CDR3, the DNA is TGTGCCATCAGTCGGGACAGGGGGAATGGCTACACCTTC. It specifies CAISRDRGNGYTF. The gene calls are TRBV10-3 and TRBJ1-2; 11 bases align to TRBD1. The CDR3 runs 13 residues. CDR1 and CDR2 from the germline V gene are ENHRY and SYGVKD. The junction had 2 bases not matched to a gene; V was cut back by 5 bases and J by 6 bases.

V gene TRBV20-1 combines with J gene TRBJ2-5; 13 bases fit TRBD2. Germline CDR1 is DFQATT and CDR2 is SNEGSKA (reference sequence). The CDR3 is 16 residues long. V lost 3 bases, J lost 7 bases, and 11 bases stayed unmatched. The CDR3 DNA sequence: TGCAGTGCTAGGGGGACTAGCGGGGTCTTGTTTGGGACCCAGTACTTC. Translating it yields CSARGTSGVLFGTQYF.

CDR3 sequence reads: CASRPWSPQRETNYEQYF. The CDR3 nucleotides are TGTGCCAGCAGACCCTGGTCCCCCCAGCGGGAGACGAACTACGAGCAGTACTTC. The chain is built from TRBV6-2 or TRBV6-3 and TRBJ2-7, with 8 nucleotides matching TRBD2. V was clipped by 6 bases and J by 3 bases; unmatched bases: 19. The CDR3 extends over 18 amino acids. Per the germline V gene, CDR1 is MNHEY and CDR2 is SVGEGT.